The 27 T cell receptor beta chains presented below share a single source sample, sequenced in a study of blood T cell repertoires in COVID-19. Libraries were prepared by immunoSEQ multiplex PCR; TCRdb keeps only in-frame clonotypes and omits some of them. The sample shows roughly 200,000 clones, around three quarters of them seen only once. The sample taken for sequencing was peripheral blood. All receptors derive from a woman aged 70-85 years with acute or convalescent COVID-19.

This clone was recorded only once. This sequence joins TRBV9 and TRBJ2-3, with D hard to call. This CDR3 is 14 amino acids long. Germline V gene sequence: CDR1 SGDLS, CDR2 YYNGEE. The ends were cut back, 3 bases at V and 2 bases at J, with 10 bases in the middle. As DNA, the CDR3 is TGTGCCAGCAGCGGCGGCTACCTCACAGATACGCAGTATTTT. Translation: CASSGGYLTDTQYF.

The V and J genes are TRBV5-5 and TRBJ2-1; TRBD2 matches 8 bases. The CDR3 is made up of 15 amino acids. V dropped 4 bases and J dropped 13; count of bases not matched to a gene: 16. In germline, CDR1 is SGHKS, CDR2 YYEKEE (reference sequence). Written as DNA, the CDR3 is TGTGCCAGCAGCCCTTTCTATGACGGGCGGGAGGAACAGTTCTTC. Its protein product is CASSPFYDGREEQFF. Full variable domain (outside the CDR3, taken from reference TRBV5-5 and TRBJ2-1): DAGVTQSPTHLIKTRGQQVTLRCSPISGHKSVSWYQQVLGQGPQFIFQYYEKEERGRGNFPDRFSARQFPNYSSELNVNALLLGDSALYLCASSPFYDGREEQFFGPGTRLTVL.

This clone was detected only a few times. The germline gene is not matched at one end of the junction; a read error may be the cause. This CDR3 reads CASSEALIGSF. The CDR3 nucleotides are TGTGCCAGCAGTGAAGCGCTTATCGGGTCCTTC. The rearrangement uses TRBV2 and TRBJ1-2, with unresolved D. CDR3 size: 11 residues. In germline, CDR1 is SNHLY, CDR2 FYNNEI.

The rearrangement links TRBV18 to TRBJ1-1; 7 nucleotides agree with TRBD1. The ends lost 4 bases at V and 3 bases at J; junction bases unmatched: 2. This CDR3 has 13 amino acids. Germline lookup yields CDR1 KGHSH and CDR2 LQKENI. The CDR3 sequence is CASSQGADTEAFF. The CDR3, as DNA: TGTGCCAGCTCACAGGGGGCGGACACTGAAGCTTTCTTT.

This clone appeared a few times. The genes are TRBV2 and TRBJ1-2, with unresolved D. The V end lost 6 bases, the J end lost 8 bases, and 7 bases lay between the germline ends. This CDR3 has 10 residues. Germline loops: CDR1 SNHLY, CDR2 FYNNEI. CDR3 in amino acids: CASRWEGYTF. In DNA form, the CDR3 reads TGTGCCAGCAGGTGGGAGGGCTACACCTTC.

This rearrangement joins TRBV10-3 to TRBJ2-7, with a tentative D call TRBD1 (6 bases). This CDR3 has 17 amino acids. V was clipped by 0 bases and J by 2 bases, with 17 bases between them. In germline, CDR1 is ENHRY, CDR2 SYGVKD. The CDR3 DNA follows: TGTGCCATCAGTGAGTCGGCACAGGGTGGCCCCCCCTACGAGCAGTACTTC. The encoded protein is CAISESAQGGPPYEQYF.

The rearrangement uses TRBV28 and TRBJ1-4, with D uncertain. This CDR3 comprises 14 residues. Germline V gives CDR1 MDHEN, CDR2 SYDVKM. V was cut by 6 bases and J by 10 bases, with 18 bases left in between. CDR3 sequence (DNA): TGTGCCAGCAGCGTCGTCCGCCCGGAGGGAAAACTGTTTTTT. Translating gives CASSVVRPEGKLFF.

The rearrangement links TRBV4-2 to TRBJ1-4; the match to TRBD1 covers 11 bases. This CDR3 is built from 15 residues. Germline CDR1 is LGHNA and CDR2 is YNFKEQ. Trimming at V came to 3 bases and at J to 4 bases, leaving 1 base not matched to a gene. CDR3 nucleotides: TGTGCCAGCAGCCAGGACAGGGGGCATAATGAAAAACTGTTTTTT. It codes for CASSQDRGHNEKLFF.

The V call is TRBV21-1, the J call TRBJ2-7; the table's D gene call, TRBD2, was not cross checked with the DNA. TRBV21-1 counts as a pseudogene. The CDR3 contains 17 residues. The CDR3 sequence is CASSKVRLAGEGFEQYF. CDR3 DNA sequence: TGTGCCAGCAGCAAAGTCAGACTAGCGGGAGAGGGGTTCGAGCAGTACTTC.

The gene calls are TRBV19 and TRBJ1-2; tentatively, D is TRBD1 (5 bases). Trimming stripped 3 bases from V and 0 bases from J, with 14 bases between. The germline V gene encodes CDR1 LNHDA and CDR2 SQIVND (reference sequence). The CDR3 spans 16 residues. The CDR3 is CASSIRGGITNYGYTF. CDR3 nucleotide sequence: TGTGCCAGTAGTATTCGTGGGGGGATCACTAACTATGGCTACACCTTC. The full variable domain, completed using reference TRBV19 and TRBJ1-2, is DGGITQSPKYLFRKEGQNVTLSCEQNLNHDAMYWYRQDPGQGLRLIYYSQIVNDFQKGDIAEGYSVSREKKESFPLTVTSAQKNPTAFYLCASSIRGGITNYGYTFGSGTRLTVV.

Only a few counts were recorded for this clone. V and J are TRBV30 and TRBJ1-3; unclear D gene. Trimming took off 0 bases at V and 0 bases at J, with 9 bases between the two ends. Germline lookup yields CDR1 GTSNPN and CDR2 SVGIG (reference sequence). This CDR3 contains 15 residues. CDR3 sequence reads: CAWSVGGYSGNTIYF. As DNA, the CDR3 is TGTGCCTGGAGTGTAGGAGGGTACTCTGGAAACACCATATATTTT.

J is TRBJ1-6 and V is TRBV19; TRBD1 might be the D (5 bases). The germline V gene has CDR1 LNHDA and CDR2 SQIVND (reference sequence). V was cut by 4 bases and J by 5 bases, with 9 bases left in between. The CDR3 loop spans 14 amino acids. The CDR3 protein is CASSKGAHNSPLHF. For the CDR3, the DNA is TGTGCCAGTAGTAAAGGGGCGCATAATTCACCCCTCCACTTT.

This rearrangement joins TRBV3-1 (or the pseudogene TRBV3-2) to TRBJ2-4; 7 nucleotides line up with TRBD2. CDR1 and CDR2 (germline): LGHDT, YNNKEL (reference sequence). CDR3 length equals 15 residues. V lost 3 bases, J lost 2 bases, and 4 bases stayed unmatched. CDR3 nucleotide sequence: TGTGCCAGCAGCCAGCCAGCGGGGACCAAAAACATTCAGTACTTC. Its protein product is CASSQPAGTKNIQYF.

The genes are TRBV5-1 and TRBJ2-7, with 14 bases matching TRBD2. In germline, CDR1 is SGHRS, CDR2 YFSETQ. The length of the CDR3 is 15 residues. The J segment lost 4 bases and the V segment lost 7 bases, leaving 7 bases of the junction unmatched. The CDR3 DNA reads TGCGCCAGCGGGGGACTAGCGGGAGAGTTGTACGAGCAGTACTTC. Translating gives CASGGLAGELYEQYF.

This chain connects TRBV30 to TRBJ1-3; D is possibly TRBD1 (5 bases). Germline V gene sequence: CDR1 GTSNPN, CDR2 SVGIG (reference sequence). The CDR3 is made up of 15 amino acids. V was shortened by 8 bases and J by 0 bases, with 17 bases between the two germline ends. CDR3 in DNA: TGTGCCCAGGGTGTCAGCGATAACTCTGGAAACACCATATATTTT. Translating it yields CAQGVSDNSGNTIYF.

This clone was observed a few times. This chain uses TRBV5-6 with TRBJ1-3; D is uncertain. V lost 2 bases to trimming and J lost 2 bases, with 8 bases between them. CDR1 SGHDT and CDR2 YYEEEE come from the germline V gene. The CDR3 length is 14 residues. The CDR3 nucleotides are TGTGCCAGCAGCTTTTTCACAACTGGAAACACCATATATTTT. Amino acid sequence: CASSFFTTGNTIYF.

The chain couples TRBV7-2 to TRBJ2-7; a weak D match, TRBD1 (6 bases). Per germline, CDR1 SGHTA and CDR2 FQGNSA. Trimming shortened V by 0 bases and J by 6 bases, and 12 bases separated the two germline ends. The CDR3 spans 14 residues. CDR3 DNA sequence: TGTGCCAGCAGCTTAGCTAGGGGGTCGGGCGAGCAGTACTTC. This encodes CASSLARGSGEQYF.

The chain uses TRBV19 and TRBJ1-5; D uncertain. The V and J ends lost 5 bases and 4 bases respectively, with 9 bases between them. The CDR3 runs to 13 residues. The germline V gene has CDR1 LNHDA and CDR2 SQIVND (reference sequence). CDR3 sequence (DNA): TGTGCCAGTAGTCAGTCTCCAAATCAGCCCCAGCATTTT. This translates into CASSQSPNQPQHF.

The V gene is TRBV3-1 (or the pseudogene TRBV3-2), the J gene TRBJ1-1; D is possibly TRBD1 (6 bases). This CDR3 is 13 amino acids long. The germline V gene has CDR1 LGHDT and CDR2 YNNKEL (reference sequence). V was pared by 4 bases and J by 5 bases, with 11 bases between. The DNA of the CDR3 is TGTGCCAGCAGCCTAATCCAGGGGACTGAAGCTTTCTTT. This codes for CASSLIQGTEAFF.

The genes are TRBV24-1 and TRBJ2-1; the match to TRBD2 covers 8 bases. The V and J ends lost 2 bases and 8 bases, in that order; junction bases with no gene match: 7. The germline CDR1 and CDR2 sequences are KGHDR and SFDVKD. The CDR3 sequence is 15 residues long. The CDR3 sequence: CATSDSREVFDEQFF. The DNA of the CDR3 is TGTGCCACCAGTGATTCGCGGGAGGTATTTGATGAGCAGTTCTTC.

The V call is TRBV28, the J call TRBJ1-2; 9 bases are shared with TRBD1. V shed 7 bases, J shed 8 bases, and the junction held 17 bases outside the gene matches. Germline CDR1 and CDR2: MDHEN and SYDVKM. The CDR3 extends over 16 amino acids. The CDR3 loop is CASIPSPGTGWEGYTF. CDR3 in DNA: TGTGCCAGCATCCCATCCCCCGGGACAGGGTGGGAGGGCTACACCTTC.

This clone counts as medium-sized. The chain employs TRBV11-2 and TRBJ2-5, with a weak D call TRBD2 (6 bases). V shed 5 bases and J shed 2 bases, with 12 bases lying between them. This CDR3 is 14 amino acids long. Per the germline V gene, CDR1 is SGHAT and CDR2 is FQNNGV. The CDR3 region has the DNA TGTGCCAGCAGCCGTCCACGGGGGCAAGAGACCCAGTACTTC. It specifies CASSRPRGQETQYF.

This clone was found a few times. The chain is built from TRBV28 and TRBJ1-5; D ambiguous. The ends were cut back, 6 bases at V and 0 bases at J, with 6 bases in the middle. Germline assignment: CDR1 MDHEN and CDR2 SYDVKM. The length of the CDR3 is 13 residues. The CDR3 DNA follows: TGTGCCAGCAGGAGGGATAGCAATCAGCCCCAGCATTTT. It is translated as CASRRDSNQPQHF. The full variable domain, rest sourced from reference TRBV28 and TRBJ1-5, is DVKVTQSSRYLVKRTGEKVFLECVQDMDHENMFWYRQDPGLGLRLIYFSYDVKMKEKGDIPEGYSVSREKKERFSLILESASTNQTSMYLCASRRDSNQPQHFGDGTRLSIL.

This clone was seen just once. This sequence joins TRBV9 and TRBJ2-1, with TRBD2 matching over 7 bases. V was pared by 2 bases and J by 0 bases, with 5 bases of the junction left unmatched. There are 16 residues in the CDR3. Looked up from germline, CDR1 is SGDLS and CDR2 is YYNGEE. The CDR3, as DNA: TGTGCCAGCAGCGTGGGAGGGTCTGGCTCCTACAATGAGCAGTTCTTC. This codes for CASSVGGSGSYNEQFF.

This clone was counted once. The genes are TRBV7-2 and TRBJ1-5; 7 positions agree with TRBD1. The CDR3 extends over 16 amino acids. The ends lost 5 bases at V and 0 bases at J; junction bases unmatched: 7. Germline lookup yields CDR1 SGHTA and CDR2 FQGNSA. CDR3: CASSPQGGYSNQPQHF. In DNA form, the CDR3 reads TGTGCCAGCAGCCCCCAAGGGGGCTATAGCAATCAGCCCCAGCATTTT.

This chain connects TRBV10-1 to TRBJ1-6; the D gene is possibly TRBD1 (5 bases). The ends were cut back, 7 bases at V and 6 bases at J, with 19 bases in the middle. The V gene's germline CDR1 is WNHNN and CDR2 SYGVQD (reference sequence). This CDR3 is built from 16 residues. The CDR3 nucleotides read TGCGCCAGCACCAGAAGGCCAGGGTTTGGTAATTCACCCCTCCACTTT. Its protein product is CASTRRPGFGNSPLHF.

The rearrangement uses TRBV24-1 and TRBJ2-1, with TRBD2 identical over 9 bases. The V gene's germline CDR1 is KGHDR and CDR2 SFDVKD. This CDR3 has 13 amino acids. J was trimmed by 8 bases and V by 11 bases; bases with no gene match: 9. The CDR3 here is CASNSGSSDEQFF. The CDR3 DNA follows: TGTGCCAGCAATAGCGGGAGTTCCGATGAGCAGTTCTTC.